The sequence of this T cell receptor beta chain was determined in a study of cytomegalovirus exposure and HLA in healthy donors. Primers for the PCR totalled 60 Vbeta and 13 Jbeta. Method: immunoSEQ multiplex PCR; TCRdb's copy keeps in-frame clones and lacks some. The sample consists of about 180,000 clones, around four fifths of them appearing once. This clone was seen more than once but under ten times. The CDR3 length is 17 residues. Germline V lookup: CDR1 SGHVS, CDR2 FQNEAQ. Unmatched junction bases numbered 11, after V lost 5 bases and J lost 4 bases. This chain uses TRBV7-8 with TRBJ1-4, with 9 bases lining up with TRBD1. Specimen: PBMCs. The clonotype was recovered from an older woman in good health and CMV-seropositive. CDR3 protein: CASSRRAPTGGNEKLFF. Written as DNA, the CDR3 is TGTGCCAGCAGCCGGAGAGCGCCGACAGGGGGTAATGAAAAACTGTTTTTT.